This paragraph covers one T cell receptor beta chain sequence. Its binding antigen is unknown. Per-base quality was not reported, and no clone a single base away is much larger than it. Participants in the prospective study were aged roughly 18 to 95 years, lived in 20 to 30 United States geographic areas, and enrolled through a virtual design. In the prospective study, cohorts were assigned on the basis of participant-reported clinical history obtained from a screening survey and a study questionnaire. ImmuneRACE Cohort 3 recovered participants were defined by two consecutive negative NP/OP PCR tests, healthcare professional clearance, or symptom resolution. Mobile phlebotomists in the prospective study collected whole blood, serum and a nasopharyngeal or oropharyngeal swab from every participant. Additional blood draws and questionnaires over an approximately two-month period could optionally be provided by prospective study participants. Blood samples from the prospective study were shipped frozen or at room temperature prior to DNA extraction.

Here V drops 0 bases and J drops 5 bases, and the junction holds 4 bases not matched to any gene. From the germline V gene, CDR1 is MNHEY and CDR2 is SVGAGI. From the cysteine through the phenylalanine, the CDR3 covers 16 amino acids. The sequence is cut down to CDR3 DNA, 48 bases in frame from base 1. The immunoSEQ Assay, a bias-controlled multiplex PCR, was used to amplify TCRbeta CDR3 regions from genomic DNA. In the paper's pipeline: The number of nucleated cells in each sample was estimated from the amplification of reference gene primers within the assay. To quantify the absolute abundance of each unique TCRbeta CDR3 rearrangement, sequence reads were collapsed and filtered. For each sample, productive Simpson clonality was calculated as the square root of Simpson's diversity index over productive rearrangements. This is the immuneACCESS table as TCRdb keeps it, with only in-frame sequences that have V and J called. A part of the clones is gone; compared with another copy, unresolved V genes explain less than half, and the rest is unexplained. For V, J and clone size, that table is used; D and trimming come from the DNA. The sample includes under 450,000 clones, with more than 85% observed a single time. Of the sample, 2.5% to 3% is held by the ten largest clones.

The data were taken from a study of blood T cell repertoires in COVID-19 (dated by TCRdb to 2018 to 2021). Study-wide context: Samples covering the acute and convalescent phases of COVID-19 were provided by collaborators in the United States, Italy and Spain. Deeply sampled blood TCRbeta repertoires from subjects exposed to, actively infected with, or recovered from COVID-19 were included in the dataset. The sample metadata nearly always contained a de-identified subject ID, COVID-19 status, age in years and sex. The samples were drawn from two sources: the first 160 participants of the ongoing ImmuneRACE study, and 1,254 subjects contributed by 6 global collaborators. The prospective study material was composed of cDNA or gDNA derived from T cells, B-cell-depleted T cells, or PBMCs. The repertoires were released in a freely available public database meant as a resource for research on the immune response to SARS-CoV-2. HLA class I and class II types, where available, came from metadata supplied by the sample provider rather than from assay-based typing. Broad study findings and their caveats: The quantity of clinical and demographic metadata differed by source and by participant and was supplied without curation.

The sequence links TRBV6-5 to TRBJ2-2, with TRBD1 matching 9 junction bases. This receptor was identified in a woman younger than 45 who had recovered from COVID-19. The sequenced sample consisted of PBMCs or T cells enriched from blood (not recorded which). The nucleotide sequence reads as follows: TGTGCCAGCAGTTACTCTGGGACAGGGAGGACCGGGGAGCTGTTTTTT. Translated, this gives CASSYSGTGRTGELFF.